The 3 T cell receptor beta chains presented below share a single source sample, sequenced in a study of control samples from healthy donors and cancer patients. Assay used: immunoSEQ multiplex PCR; TCRdb lists only in-frame clones, some missing. The sample holds about 120,000 clones, over 90% seen once. Sequencing was done on a sample of blood. Receptors were obtained from a man younger than 40 in good health.

In regard to this clone: The CDR3 carries no conserved terminal phenylalanine or tryptophan, so it likely arises from a read error. No DNA is shown, since the ends of the CDR3 on it are uncertain; the CDR3 is the one TCRdb lists. This chain connects TRBV5-5 to TRBJ2-7; TRBD1, the table's D call, was not compared with the DNA. 12 amino acids form the CDR3, both terminal residues included. Germline V CDR1 and CDR2: SGHKS, YYEKEE (reference sequence). The CDR3 loop is CASSFSPGQGFI.

The chain is built from TRBV5-1 and TRBJ1-3; D perhaps matches TRBD1 (6 bases). CDR1 SGHRS and CDR2 YFSETQ come from the germline V gene. Trimming removed 4 bases from V and 4 bases from J, with 18 bases in between. There are 16 residues in the CDR3. CDR3 DNA sequence: TGCGCCAGCAGCCCCCTCGCCACAGGGTTCGGAAACACCATATATTTT. Translating it yields CASSPLATGFGNTIYF.

The chain couples TRBV14 to TRBJ1-5; no reliable D call. The germline CDR1 and CDR2 sequences are SGHDN and FVKESK. The CDR3 extends over 13 amino acids. Trimming stripped 1 base from V and 6 bases from J, with 7 bases between. The CDR3 DNA reads TGTGCCAGCAGCCAAGGGTGGGCTCAGCCCCAGCATTTT. It translates to CASSQGWAQPQHF.